The 27 T cell receptor beta chains listed next were all sequenced from one sample in a study of siplizumab effects on memory and regulatory T cells. Researchers cocultured the mixed lymphocyte reaction cells at 37°C for under 7 days. Repertoires were generated with immunoSEQ multiplex PCR, while TCRdb's copy carries only in-frame clones and drops some. Here the sample spans some 9,900 clones, about 40% being singletons. For these receptors, no antigen is known. Material for sequencing was CFSE-low (dividing) CD8+ T cells sorted from an allogeneic mixed lymphocyte reaction. These receptors originate from a human donor in good health; the cells came from an allogeneic mixed lymphocyte reaction.

This clone was detected only a few times. CDR3 sequence: CASSPQDRDNEQFF. The CDR3 coding sequence is TGTGCCAGCAGCCCTCAGGACAGGGACAATGAGCAGTTCTTC. J is TRBJ2-1 and V is TRBV7-9; TRBD1 aligns across 8 bases. Germline lookup yields CDR1 SEHNR and CDR2 FQNEAQ (reference sequence). CDR3 length equals 14 residues. With 5 bases clipped from V and 5 bases from J, the junction kept 5 bases outside the gene matches.

This clone is categorized as medium-sized. The V and J genes are TRBV13 and TRBJ2-5; tentatively, D is TRBD1 (5 bases). Trimming pared 3 bases from V and 3 bases from J, leaving 11 bases between. CDR1 and CDR2 from the germline V gene are PRHDT and FYEKMQ (reference sequence). The CDR3 extends over 14 amino acids. Here the CDR3 DNA reads TGTGCCAGCAGCTTGCGGACACTCAAAGAGACCCAGTACTTC. Translation gives CASSLRTLKETQYF.

The chain employs TRBV11-2 and TRBJ1-4, with a tentative D call TRBD1 (5 bases). V shed 4 bases and J shed 5 bases, with 11 bases lying between them. CDR1 is SGHAT, CDR2 FQNNGV, per germline. The CDR3 is 14 residues long. CDR3 region: CASSSDSLNEKLFF. In nucleotides, the CDR3 is TGTGCCAGCAGCTCAGACAGCTTGAATGAAAAACTGTTTTTT.

This chain joins TRBV4-1 and TRBJ1-5; 8 bases are shared with TRBD1. The CDR3 extends over 16 amino acids. V lost 0 bases to trimming and J lost 7 bases; unmatched junction nucleotides: 8. Germline CDR1 reads MGHRA; CDR2 reads YSYEKL. The CDR3 loop reads CASSQDGAGGVQPQHF. CDR3 coding DNA: TGCGCCAGCAGCCAAGATGGTGCAGGGGGCGTACAGCCCCAGCATTTT.

The chain has TRBV5-1 and TRBJ1-1; no definite D call. The germline CDR1 and CDR2 sequences are SGHRS and YFSETQ. V was trimmed by 0 bases and J by 4 bases, leaving 7 bases between them. The CDR3 has 13 residues. CDR3 DNA: TGCGCCAGCAGCTTGGATGGAGTCACTGAAGCTTTCTTT. It specifies CASSLDGVTEAFF. Together with reference TRBV5-1 and TRBJ1-1, the CDR3 gives the full variable domain: KAGVTQTPRYLIKTRGQQVTLSCSPISGHRSVSWYQQTPGQGLQFLFEYFSETQRNKGNFPGRFSGRQFSNSRSEMNVSTLELGDSALYLCASSLDGVTEAFFGQGTRLTVV.

The chain combines TRBV4-1 with TRBJ2-7, with D possibly being TRBD1 or TRBD2 (5 bases each). V was trimmed by 3 bases and J by 0 bases, leaving 6 bases between them. The CDR3 contains 13 residues. Germline values: CDR1 MGHRA, CDR2 YSYEKL. The CDR3 spells CASSQGVSYEQYF. CDR3 nucleotides: TGCGCCAGCAGCCAGGGGGTCTCCTACGAGCAGTACTTC.

This clone was seen only a few times. CDR3 sequence: CASSVTSGGALSETQYF. CDR3 nucleotides: TGTGCCAGTAGTGTGACTAGCGGGGGGGCCTTATCGGAGACCCAGTACTTC. This sequence joins TRBV19 and TRBJ2-5, with 14 bases fitting TRBD2. The V and J ends lost 5 bases and 5 bases, in that order; junction bases with no gene match: 10. Germline V gene sequence: CDR1 LNHDA, CDR2 SQIVND (reference sequence). The CDR3 contains 17 residues.

This clone has just a few counts. This sequence joins TRBV19 and TRBJ1-2; D gene ambiguous. V lost 3 bases and J lost 1, with 9 bases in between. The CDR3 covers 14 residues. The germline CDR1 and CDR2 sequences are LNHDA and SQIVND (reference sequence). The CDR3 is CASSIAHLNYGYTF. The CDR3 DNA is TGTGCCAGTAGTATCGCGCACCTTAACTATGGCTACACCTTC. Drawing the rest from reference TRBV19 and TRBJ1-2, the complete variable domain is DGGITQSPKYLFRKEGQNVTLSCEQNLNHDAMYWYRQDPGQGLRLIYYSQIVNDFQKGDIAEGYSVSREKKESFPLTVTSAQKNPTAFYLCASSIAHLNYGYTFGSGTRLTVV.

In this sample, this clone turned up a few times. The same CDR3 can be traced to other DNA sequences in this sample. The genes are TRBV30 and TRBJ2-2; TRBD2 matches 7 bases. This CDR3 has 15 residues. V shed 3 bases, J shed 6 bases, and the junction held 10 bases outside the gene matches. Germline-derived CDR1 and CDR2 are GTSNPN and SVGIG (reference sequence). CDR3 in DNA: TGTGCCTGGAGACGGCGGGGGTGGGTCCCCGGGGAGCTGTTTTTT. Translated: CAWRRRGWVPGELFF.

The chain uses TRBV30 and TRBJ1-1; D is unclear. The CDR3 has 12 residues. The V end lost 3 bases, the J end lost 6 bases, and 11 bases lay between the germline ends. Germline V gene sequence: CDR1 GTSNPN, CDR2 SVGIG (reference sequence). The CDR3 spells CAWSKRRPEAFF. The CDR3 DNA is TGTGCCTGGAGCAAACGACGGCCTGAAGCTTTCTTT.

The V gene is TRBV27, the J gene TRBJ2-1; 11 bases line up with TRBD2. CDR3 length equals 14 residues. With V trimmed by 8 bases and J by 6 bases, 6 bases remained unmatched. Germline CDR1 reads MNHEY; CDR2 reads SMNVEV (reference sequence). The CDR3 loop reads CASDLSGGANEQFF. The CDR3 DNA reads as TGTGCCAGCGACCTTAGCGGGGGGGCCAATGAGCAGTTCTTC.

The chain carries TRBV4-3 and TRBJ1-1; D unclear. The CDR3 is 15 amino acids. CDR1 is LGHNA and CDR2 is YSLEER in the germline V gene. Trimming took 0 bases from V and 0 from J, leaving 8 bases between them. CDR3 region: CASSQDSPMNTEAFF. In DNA form, the CDR3 reads TGCGCCAGCAGCCAAGACAGCCCTATGAACACTGAAGCTTTCTTT.

V is TRBV18 and J is TRBJ2-2; D ambiguous. This CDR3 is built from 13 residues. The V gene lost 3 bases and the J gene lost 4 bases, with 6 bases spanning the gap. The germline V gene has CDR1 KGHSH and CDR2 LQKENI. CDR3 bases: TGTGCCAGCTCACCGATCACCACCGGGGAGCTGTTTTTT. Its protein is CASSPITTGELFF.

This clone turned up a few times. The rearrangement joins TRBV19 to TRBJ2-1; no reliable D call. CDR3 length: 15 residues. Trimming shortened V by 1 base and J by 0 bases, and 7 bases separated the two germline ends. Germline-derived CDR1 and CDR2 are LNHDA and SQIVND (reference sequence). This chain's CDR3 is CASSIGPSSYNEQFF. CDR3 coding DNA: TGTGCCAGTAGTATAGGTCCGAGCTCCTACAATGAGCAGTTCTTC.

This clone was seen a handful of times. J is TRBJ1-1 and V is TRBV27, with TRBD1 matching 10 bases. This CDR3 contains 17 residues. V was clipped by 6 bases and J by 0 bases; unmatched bases: 10. Germline CDR1 MNHEY, CDR2 SMNVEV (reference sequence). The CDR3 loop is CASSHFPGTGVNTEAFF. The CDR3 DNA reads as TGTGCCAGCAGCCATTTCCCTGGGACAGGGGTGAACACTGAAGCTTTCTTT.

This clone was counted a few times. The V call is TRBV15, the J call TRBJ1-3, with TRBD1 matching over 7 bases. V lost 5 bases and J lost 2; bases outside the gene matches: 6. The length of the CDR3 is 15 residues. Germline CDR1 reads LNHNV; CDR2 reads YYDKDF (reference sequence). CDR3 DNA: TGTGCCACCAGCGCCGACAGGGTACCTGGAAACACCATATATTTT. Protein sequence: CATSADRVPGNTIYF.

This clone rates as medium-sized. Distinct nucleotide sequences in the sample also encode this CDR3. The chain couples TRBV11-2 to TRBJ2-1; tentatively, D is TRBD2 (6 bases). Trimming shortened V by 3 bases and J by 3 bases, and 15 bases separated the two germline ends. Germline V gene sequence: CDR1 SGHAT, CDR2 FQNNGV. CDR3 size: 16 residues. The CDR3: CASSLGVAGSYNEQFF. In DNA form, the CDR3 reads TGTGCCAGCAGCTTGGGTGTGGCGGGGAGCTACAATGAGCAGTTCTTC.

This clone is labeled medium-sized. The same CDR3 also results from other DNA sequences found in this sample. The genes are TRBV7-9 and TRBJ2-5, with 8 nucleotides matching TRBD1. Germline CDR1 and CDR2: SEHNR and FQNEAQ (reference sequence). V gave up 0 bases and J gave up 3 bases; unmatched junction bases: 3. CDR3 length equals 15 residues. CDR3 bases: TGTGCCAGCAGCTTAGCGCCAGGGGGCGAAGAGACCCAGTACTTC. Translated, it gives CASSLAPGGEETQYF.

CDR3 in amino acids: CASSEVLEAFF. Written as DNA, the CDR3 is TGTGCCAGCAGTGAAGTCCTGGAAGCTTTCTTT. The J gene is TRBJ1-1, the V gene TRBV6-5; D is ambiguous. CDR3 length equals 11 residues. Trimming shortened V by 5 bases and J by 8 bases, and 9 bases separated the two germline ends. Germline V CDR1 and CDR2: MNHEY, SVGAGI.

This chain connects TRBV7-2 to TRBJ2-7; unclear D gene. This CDR3 has 12 residues. Germline values: CDR1 SGHTA, CDR2 FQGNSA. V lost 4 bases, J lost 1 base, and 5 bases lay in between. The CDR3 region is CASSWTSYEQYF. The CDR3 bases are TGTGCCAGCAGCTGGACGTCCTACGAGCAGTACTTC.

The J gene is TRBJ2-7, the V gene TRBV29-1; D is tentatively TRBD1 or TRBD2 (5 bases each). Germline lookup yields CDR1 SQVTM and CDR2 ANQGSEA. V shed 0 bases and J shed 3 bases, with 15 bases lying between them. The CDR3 spans 15 residues. The CDR3 bases are TGCAGCGTTGAAGATGACCGGGGCCAGGGCTACGAGCAGTACTTC. Its translation: CSVEDDRGQGYEQYF.

This clone is categorized as medium-sized. The chain couples TRBV4-2 to TRBJ2-7, with D perhaps matching TRBD1 (6 bases). V lost 0 bases, J lost 7 bases, and 19 bases lay in between. The germline gives CDR1 LGHNA, CDR2 YNFKEQ. This CDR3 has 16 residues. The CDR3 bases are TGTGCCAGCAGCCAAGATAGAACCCAGGGGCCCGATGAGCAGTACTTC. It specifies CASSQDRTQGPDEQYF.

The chain uses TRBV28 and TRBJ2-7; unclear D gene. Germline values: CDR1 MDHEN, CDR2 SYDVKM. The CDR3 has 14 amino acids. Deletions cut 2 bases from V and 3 bases from J, with 11 bases between. The CDR3 sequence: CASSLGATYYEQYF. The CDR3 DNA reads TGTGCCAGCAGTTTAGGAGCGACGTACTACGAGCAGTACTTC. The complete variable domain, with remaining parts taken from reference TRBV28 and TRBJ2-7, reads DVKVTQSSRYLVKRTGEKVFLECVQDMDHENMFWYRQDPGLGLRLIYFSYDVKMKEKGDIPEGYSVSREKKERFSLILESASTNQTSMYLCASSLGATYYEQYFGPGTRLTVT.

The chain is built from TRBV6-5 and TRBJ1-1; 7 bases align to TRBD1. The length of the CDR3 is 12 residues. The V gene end was trimmed by 9 bases and the J gene end by 5 bases; junction bases not matched to a gene: 6. Germline CDR1 and CDR2: MNHEY and SVGAGI. This chain's CDR3 is CASRDSGTEAFF. The CDR3 region has the DNA TGTGCCAGTCGGGACAGCGGGACTGAAGCTTTCTTT.

This chain uses TRBV6-1 with TRBJ2-7; D perhaps matches TRBD2 (5 bases). Between the trimmed V and J ends, which lost 5 bases and 6 bases, there was a span of 17 bases. Looked up from germline, CDR1 is MNHNS and CDR2 is SASEGT. This CDR3 region has 14 residues. The CDR3 region has the DNA TGTGCCAGCAGTCAACCCGCGGCGGGCATCGAGCAGTACTTC. It specifies CASSQPAAGIEQYF.

The V and J genes are TRBV5-8 and TRBJ1-1; D gene ambiguous. The length of the CDR3 is 14 residues. Germline V gene lookup returns CDR1 SGHTS and CDR2 YDEGEE. V shed 4 bases and J shed 2 bases, with 12 bases lying between them. The CDR3 nucleotides read TGTGCCAGCAGCAGATTACAGCCTAACACTGAAGCTTTCTTT. Residues: CASSRLQPNTEAFF.

The chain uses TRBV19 and TRBJ1-2, with D uncertain. V gave up 6 bases and J gave up 3 bases, with 11 bases separating them. The CDR3 loop spans 13 amino acids. Germline CDR1 and CDR2: LNHDA and SQIVND (reference sequence). The CDR3 sequence is CASRAEADYGYTF. The CDR3 nucleotides read TGTGCCAGTAGGGCAGAGGCTGACTATGGCTACACCTTC.